The 31 T cell receptor beta chains presented below share a single source sample, sequenced in a study of Graves' ophthalmopathy and Graves' hyperthyroidism. RNA transcripts provided the template for amplifying TCR beta CDR3 regions. HTBI primers were employed in first-round RT-PCR, then a second-round multiplex PCR followed. MiXCR was run by TCRdb on the multiplex PCR reads, yielding one entry per CDR3 protein. The table lists 45,000 to 60,000 distinct CDR3 sequences, about half of them singletons. What was sequenced was peripheral blood. The receptors here all came from an adult woman with Graves' ophthalmopathy.

To note about this clonotype: The junction departs from the called germline gene at one end, perhaps through a read error. V gene TRBV7-3 combines with J gene TRBJ2-7; D call uncertain. The CDR3 is made up of 15 amino acids. Looked up from germline, CDR1 is SGHTA and CDR2 is FQGTGA. CDR3 region: CASSQESLLSYEQYF. The DNA of the CDR3 is TGCGCCAGCAGCCAAGAATCGTTACTCTCCTACGAGCAGTACTTC.

This clonotype was counted ten times or more. The V gene is TRBV9, the J gene TRBJ2-5; D gene uncertain. Germline V gene lookup returns CDR1 SGDLS and CDR2 YYNGEE. The length of the CDR3 is 12 residues. Trimming removed 0 bases at V and 4 bases at J, with 4 bases between. CDR3 DNA sequence: TGTGCCAGCAGCGTAGTTGGAGAGACCCAGTACTTC. Encoded protein: CASSVVGETQYF.

This clonotype showed up just a few times. In nucleotides, the CDR3 is TGTGCCAGCAGCTCGATATCGCCGGGGCAGTACTTC. This sequence encodes CASSSISPGQYF. This sequence joins TRBV7-3 and TRBJ2-7; no definite D call. The V end lost 4 bases, the J end lost 9 bases, and 13 bases lay between the germline ends. Germline lookup yields CDR1 SGHTA and CDR2 FQGTGA. The CDR3 totals 12 residues.

In regard to this clonotype: The junction departs from germline at one end; a sequencing error may be responsible. The chain has TRBV5-1 and TRBJ2-1; no reliable D call. CDR3 size: 10 residues. Germline CDR1 reads SGHRS; CDR2 reads YFSETQ. CDR3 nucleotides: TGCGCCAGCGGCTTGGGTGAGCAGTTCTTC. This translates into CASGLGEQFF.

A few counts support this clonotype. The final CDR3 position lacks the conserved phenylalanine or tryptophan, pointing to a likely read error. J is TRBJ2-5 and V is TRBV29-1; 8 bases are shared with TRBD2. There are 15 residues in the CDR3. The germline CDR1 and CDR2 sequences are SQVTM and ANQGSEA. CDR3 DNA sequence: TGCAGCGTCGAAGAGAGCGGGAGTGAGACAGAGACCCAGTACCTC. Its protein product is CSVEESGSETETQYL.

This sequence joins TRBV7-3 and TRBJ1-2; 10 bases are shared with TRBD1. The V gene's germline CDR1 is SGHTA and CDR2 FQGTGA. The CDR3 sequence is 17 residues long. After removal of 5 bases from V and 8 bases from J, the junction contained 17 bases not matched to a gene. CDR3: CASSLGGQGIRRGGYTF. The DNA for the CDR3 is TGTGCCAGCAGCCTAGGGGGACAGGGGATCCGAAGGGGAGGCTACACCTTC.

The V gene is TRBV20-1, the J gene TRBJ1-5, with D perhaps TRBD1 (6 bases). V was shortened by 0 bases and J by 2 bases, with 11 bases between the two germline ends. Germline CDR1 is DFQATT and CDR2 is SNEGSKA (reference sequence). This CDR3 has 15 amino acids. The CDR3 bases are TGCAGTGCTAGAGATGGAGGGGGAGGCAATCAGCCCCAGCATTTT. Residues: CSARDGGGGNQPQHF.

The J gene is TRBJ1-3, the V gene TRBV7-9; D is undetermined. Germline CDR1 reads SEHNR; CDR2 reads FQNEAQ (reference sequence). The CDR3 has 9 residues. The V gene lost 10 bases and the J gene lost 4 bases, with 2 bases spanning the gap. CDR3 in amino acids: CATGNTIYF. As DNA, the CDR3 is TGTGCCACCGGAAACACCATATATTTT.

As for this clonotype: This CDR3 is missing its conserved last phenylalanine or tryptophan, likely due to a read error. The chain couples TRBV10-1 to TRBJ1-4, with D hard to call. This CDR3 contains 12 residues. Germline assignment: CDR1 WNHNN and CDR2 SYGVQD (reference sequence). The DNA for the CDR3 is TGCGCCGGCAGTGAGTCAACTGAAAAACTGTTTTTA. Protein sequence: CAGSESTEKLFL.

This clonotype was counted at least ten times. J is TRBJ2-5 and V is TRBV6-2 or TRBV6-3; D is unclear. The CDR3 is 18 residues long. The germline V and J ends were trimmed by 6 bases and 2 bases, with 25 bases remaining between them. Germline CDR1 and CDR2: MNHEY and SVGEGT. CDR3 nucleotide sequence: TGTGCCAGCAGCTTCAACTTCTACTCCCCAACGTATCAAGAGACCCAGTACTTC. This encodes CASSFNFYSPTYQETQYF.

With regard to this clonotype: A read error may produce the germline difference seen at one junction end. The chain links TRBV15 to TRBJ2-4; possible D gene TRBD1, 5 bases. CDR3 length: 15 amino acids. CDR1 and CDR2 from the germline V gene are LNHNV and YYDKDF (reference sequence). CDR3 region: CATRRDNGAGNIQYF. In nucleotides, the CDR3 is TGCGCCACCAGAAGAGATAATGGGGCCGGAAACATTCAGTACTTC.

The sample holds many counts of this clonotype. The chain joins TRBV10-3 to TRBJ2-1; D unclear. This CDR3 has 15 amino acids. V lost 2 bases and J 0 bases, leaving 8 bases between the germline ends. The germline V gene encodes CDR1 ENHRY and CDR2 SYGVKD. The CDR3 loop is CAISELKSSYNEQFF. In DNA, the CDR3 is TGTGCCATCAGTGAGCTGAAGAGCTCCTACAATGAGCAGTTCTTC.

This clonotype was detected once. The chain joins TRBV7-2 to TRBJ1-1, with 10 bases that match TRBD1. Per germline, CDR1 SGHTA and CDR2 FQGNSA. The CDR3 consists of 14 residues. J gave up 6 bases and V 6 bases, and 7 bases lay outside the gene matches. This CDR3 is CASRADRGWAEAFF. The CDR3 DNA follows: TGTGCCAGCAGGGCGGACAGGGGGTGGGCTGAAGCTTTCTTT.

This chain uses TRBV25-1 with TRBJ2-7; 7 nucleotides match TRBD2. This CDR3 region has 15 residues. Germline V lookup: CDR1 MGHDK, CDR2 SYGVNS. The trim removed 4 bases at V and 3 bases at J, leaving 9 bases unmatched. CDR3 DNA: TGTGCCAGCAGTGGCCCTAGGGGCGGGAGCTACGAGCAGTACTTC. Its translation: CASSGPRGGSYEQYF.

This sequence joins TRBV7-2 and TRBJ2-1, with a weak D call TRBD2 (7 bases). The closer fit of TRBJ2-5 to the DNA end suggests the J call may be wrong. CDR3 size: 14 residues. The germline V gene has CDR1 SGHTA and CDR2 FQGNSA. The CDR3 sequence is CASSYAGAGETQYF. CDR3 DNA: TGTGCCAGCAGCTACGCGGGGGCTGGAGAGACCCAGTACTTC.

Points on this clonotype: Given a much more abundant clone one base away, this may be a read error. The V call is TRBV7-3, the J call TRBJ1-6; D may be TRBD1 (5 bases). V was shortened by 5 bases and J by 8 bases, with 16 bases between the two germline ends. Germline assignment: CDR1 SGHTA and CDR2 FQGTGA. The CDR3 covers 15 residues. DNA of the CDR3: TGTGCCAGCAGCCGAGTATTGGGGGGGGATTCACCCCTCCACTTT. This sequence encodes CASSRVLGGDSPLHF. The full variable domain, with the rest looked up from reference TRBV7-3 and TRBJ1-6, is GAGVSQTPSNKVTEKGKYVELRCDPISGHTALYWYRQSLGQGPEFLIYFQGTGAADDSGLPNDRFFAVRPEGSVSTLKIQRTERGDSAVYLCASSRVLGGDSPLHFGNGTRLTVT.

This clonotype was counted at least ten times. This chain uses TRBV28 with TRBJ2-3, with TRBD2 matching 8 bases. This CDR3 is 14 amino acids long. CDR1 is MDHEN, CDR2 SYDVKM, per germline. V was pared by 6 bases and J by 2 bases, with 4 bases of the junction left unmatched. The CDR3 DNA reads as TGTGCCAGCAGACGGGGGGGGCCCACAGATACGCAGTATTTT. Protein: CASRRGGPTDTQYF.

In the case of this clonotype: A much larger clone differs by one base, so this may be a read error. The CDR3 coding sequence is TGTGCCAGCAGTTACTCGGACAGGGCGATGGCGGGTGTGAACTACAATGAGCAGTTCTTC. It is translated as CASSYSDRAMAGVNYNEQFF. V and J are TRBV6-6 and TRBJ2-1; 8 nucleotides line up with TRBD1. CDR3 length equals 20 residues. Germline V lookup: CDR1 MNHNY, CDR2 SVGAGI (reference sequence). With V trimmed by 0 bases and J by 3 bases, 16 bases remained unmatched.

With regard to this clonotype: The germline gene is not matched at one end of the junction; a read error may be the cause. The chain is built from TRBV6-1 and TRBJ2-5, with D uncertain. Germline-derived CDR1 and CDR2 are MNHNS and SASEGT. This CDR3 has 15 amino acids. The DNA of the CDR3 is TGTGCCAGAAGTGAAGCGCGTTCGCGCCAAGAGACCCAGTACTTC. Translation gives CARSEARSRQETQYF.

This clonotype was counted ten times or more. This chain uses TRBV11-3 with TRBJ2-1; D is undetermined. Germline V gene sequence: CDR1 SGHNT, CDR2 YENEEA. The CDR3 runs 14 residues. The V gene lost 0 bases and the J gene lost 6 bases, with 9 bases spanning the gap. CDR3 sequence (DNA): TGTGCCAGCAGCTTAGATCCGAACAGCAATGAGCAGTTCTTC. Translated: CASSLDPNSNEQFF.

This clonotype was seen at least ten times. The chain is built from TRBV7-3 and TRBJ2-3; weak D call: TRBD2 (5 bases). The CDR3 is 15 amino acids. The V end was cut by 2 bases, the J end by 2 bases, with 11 bases between. CDR1 is SGHTA, CDR2 FQGTGA, per germline. The CDR3: CASSLATTLTDTQYF. The CDR3 DNA reads TGTGCCAGCAGCTTAGCGACTACGCTCACAGATACGCAGTATTTT.

This clonotype has at least ten counts. The chain has TRBV20-1 and TRBJ2-1; weak D call: TRBD1 (6 bases). This CDR3 has 14 residues. Germline-derived CDR1 and CDR2 are DFQATT and SNEGSKA (reference sequence). V was shortened by 5 bases and J by 7 bases, with 18 bases between the two germline ends. The CDR3 nucleotides are TGCAGTGCTCCACCAGGGGACCAACGGAATGAGCAGTTCTTC. This translates into CSAPPGDQRNEQFF.

This clonotype was picked up one time. This likely comes from a read error, as the CDR3 has no conserved phenylalanine or tryptophan at its end. The CDR3: CASSHLPGQGATQETQYL. The CDR3 DNA reads TGTGCCAGCAGCCACCTACCGGGACAGGGGGCAACCCAAGAGACCCAGTACCTC. V gene TRBV7-3 combines with J gene TRBJ2-5, with 12 bases that match TRBD1. CDR1 and CDR2 from the germline V gene are SGHTA and FQGTGA. Trimming at V came to 5 bases and at J to 1 base, leaving 11 bases not matched to a gene. The CDR3 runs to 18 residues.

This sequence joins TRBV25-1 and TRBJ1-6; 7 nucleotides align to TRBD1. Trimming cost V 5 bases and J 9 bases; bases outside gene matches: 4. The germline V gene encodes CDR1 MGHDK and CDR2 SYGVNS. This CDR3 is 13 amino acids long. CDR3 sequence: CASSRAGGSPLHF. The CDR3 region has the DNA TGTGCCAGCAGTAGGGCAGGGGGTTCACCCCTCCACTTT.

As for this clonotype: At one of its ends the junction is not consistent with the germline gene, which may arise from a read error. J is TRBJ2-1 and V is TRBV19; TRBD2 might be the D (6 bases). CDR1 and CDR2 (germline): LNHDA, SQIVND (reference sequence). This CDR3 is built from 14 residues. Written as DNA, the CDR3 is TGTGCCAGTACCTGGATGGGGGGAGACAGTGAGCAGCTCTTC. This codes for CASTWMGGDSEQLF.

In its sample, this clonotype was seen many times. The V and J genes are TRBV7-2 and TRBJ1-3, with D unclear. Germline CDR1 reads SGHTA; CDR2 reads FQGNSA. This CDR3 is 17 amino acids long. V lost 5 bases to trimming and J lost 0 bases, with 17 bases between them. The CDR3 loop reads CASSPSRVITSGNTIYF. CDR3 DNA: TGTGCCAGCAGCCCATCCCGAGTGATCACCTCTGGAAACACCATATATTTT.

The genes are TRBV20-1 and TRBJ2-1; 11 positions agree with TRBD2. CDR1 and CDR2 (germline): DFQATT, SNEGSKA (reference sequence). The trim removed 5 bases at V and 5 bases at J, leaving 5 bases unmatched. This CDR3 has 14 residues. DNA of the CDR3: TGCAGTGCTGGAGGACTAGCGGGCCACAATGAGCAGTTCTTC. This sequence encodes CSAGGLAGHNEQFF.

The J gene is TRBJ2-7, the V gene TRBV7-2, with D unclear. V lost 5 bases, J lost 6 bases, and 14 bases lay in between. This CDR3 is 13 amino acids long. Germline values: CDR1 SGHTA, CDR2 FQGNSA. CDR3 region: CASSLKTVAEQYF. CDR3 sequence (DNA): TGTGCCAGCAGCCTCAAGACGGTGGCCGAGCAGTACTTC. The full variable domain, in which reference TRBV7-2 and TRBJ2-7 provide the parts outside the CDR3, is GAGVSQSPSNKVTEKGKDVELRCDPISGHTALYWYRQSLGQGLEFLIYFQGNSAPDKSGLPSDRFSAERTGGSVSTLTIQRTQQEDSAVYLCASSLKTVAEQYFGPGTRLTVT.

As to this clonotype: The missing conserved phenylalanine or tryptophan at the end of this CDR3 makes a read error likely. It is unclear where the CDR3 begins or ends on the DNA, so no DNA is shown, and the CDR3 is as TCRdb lists it. The V call is TRBV10-1, the J call TRBJ2-7. 13 amino acids form the CDR3, both terminal residues included. The V gene's germline CDR1 is WNHNN and CDR2 SYGVQD (reference sequence). The CDR3 is CASAMGSSYEQRA.

Comment on this clonotype: The conserved final phenylalanine or tryptophan is absent from the CDR3, which likely points to a read error. This chain connects TRBV7-8 to TRBJ1-2, with D possibly being TRBD1 (6 bases). The CDR3 spans 17 residues. Germline values: CDR1 SGHVS, CDR2 FQNEAQ. V gave up 5 bases and J gave up 0 bases, with 19 bases separating them. The CDR3 here is CASSGNRATQANYGYTL. CDR3 DNA: TGTGCCAGCAGCGGTAACAGGGCTACCCAAGCTAACTATGGCTACACCCTC.

This clonotype is deemed medium-sized. The chain employs TRBV15 and TRBJ2-7; no clear D. Between the trimmed V and J ends, which lost 3 bases and 6 bases, there was a span of 12 bases. The germline V gene encodes CDR1 LNHNV and CDR2 YYDKDF (reference sequence). The CDR3 loop spans 13 amino acids. The CDR3, as DNA: TGTGCCACCAGCAGTTCCCCTCGCGGCGAGCAGTACTTC. As protein: CATSSSPRGEQYF.